A single sample gave rise to the 31 T cell receptor beta chains below, sequenced in a study of blood T cell repertoires in COVID-19. Data came from immunoSEQ multiplex PCR; TCRdb stores just in-frame clones and leaves some out. The table shows under 250,000 clones, with roughly 80% occurring only once. Sequencing was done on a sample of PBMCs or T cells enriched from blood (not recorded which). These receptors were obtained from a woman aged 40-49 years who had been exposed to COVID-19.

The J gene is TRBJ1-2, the V gene TRBV6-1, with a possible D match to TRBD1 (6 bases). Germline loops: CDR1 MNHNS, CDR2 SASEGT. The CDR3 sequence is 13 residues long. Trimming removed 1 base at V and 8 bases at J, with 11 bases between. The CDR3 region has the DNA TGTGCCAGCAGTGAAGTAGGGGGAGAAGGCTACACCTTC. Residues: CASSEVGGEGYTF.

The J gene is TRBJ1-4, the V gene TRBV18; possible D gene TRBD1, 6 bases. CDR1 is KGHSH, CDR2 LQKENI, per germline. The V end lost 6 bases, the J end lost 5 bases, and 13 bases lay between the germline ends. This CDR3 is built from 14 residues. The CDR3 bases are TGTGCCAGCTCCCGCGACAGGCTAAATGAAAAACTGTTTTTT. Protein: CASSRDRLNEKLFF.

The chain couples TRBV4-1 to TRBJ2-7, with 9 bases aligning to TRBD2. CDR3 length: 16 residues. J gave up 3 bases and V 1 base, and 7 bases lay outside the gene matches. Germline lookup yields CDR1 MGHRA and CDR2 YSYEKL. CDR3 in amino acids: CASSQVPSGGNYEQYF. The CDR3 DNA reads as TGCGCCAGCAGCCAAGTGCCCAGCGGGGGGAACTACGAGCAGTACTTC.

V is TRBV6-6 and J is TRBJ1-2; 8 bases match TRBD1. The CDR3 totals 15 residues. V lost 4 bases and J lost 0; bases outside the gene matches: 4. CDR1 is MNHNY and CDR2 is SVGAGI in the germline V gene (reference sequence). CDR3 nucleotide sequence: TGTGCCAGCAGTTTCCGGACAGGGTCTAACTATGGCTACACCTTC. Protein: CASSFRTGSNYGYTF.

The chain couples TRBV19 to TRBJ1-1, with D maybe TRBD1 (5 bases). CDR1 LNHDA and CDR2 SQIVND come from the germline V gene (reference sequence). Trimming took off 9 bases at V and 0 bases at J, with 14 bases between the two ends. The CDR3 is 14 amino acids. The CDR3 DNA follows: TGTGCCAGCACCCGGGACTATTTGAACACTGAAGCTTTCTTT. It specifies CASTRDYLNTEAFF.

The chain carries TRBV28 and TRBJ2-7, with 7 nucleotides matching TRBD2. This CDR3 spans 11 amino acids. The junction had 6 bases not matched to a gene; V was cut back by 7 bases and J by 9 bases. CDR1 is MDHEN and CDR2 is SYDVKM in the germline V gene. The CDR3, as DNA: TGTGCCAGCAATGGGGGGGTTGGGCAGTACTTC. Protein sequence: CASNGGVGQYF.

The DNA for the CDR3 is TGTGCCAGCAGCGCAGGGGGTTATAATTCACCCCTCCACTTT. Translated: CASSAGGYNSPLHF. The chain is built from TRBV13 and TRBJ1-6, with 7 bases matching TRBD1. V gave up 5 bases and J gave up 4 bases; unmatched junction bases: 2. This CDR3 spans 14 amino acids. Germline CDR1 and CDR2: PRHDT and FYEKMQ (reference sequence). Together with reference TRBV13 and TRBJ1-6, the CDR3 gives the full variable domain: AAGVIQSPRHLIKEKRETATLKCYPIPRHDTVYWYQQGPGQDPQFLISFYEKMQSDKGSIPDRFSAQQFSDYHSELNMSSLELGDSALYFCASSAGGYNSPLHFGNGTRLTVT.

The V gene is TRBV19, the J gene TRBJ2-5, with 10 bases fitting TRBD1. Trimming took 4 bases from V and 13 from J; bases not matched to a gene: 6. The CDR3 sequence is 12 residues long. Germline V lookup: CDR1 LNHDA, CDR2 SQIVND (reference sequence). CDR3 loop: CASSTPDRGLYF. CDR3 in DNA: TGTGCCAGTAGTACCCCCGACAGGGGGCTGTACTTC.

The gene calls are TRBV19 and TRBJ1-4; D gene uncertain. The CDR3 runs to 15 residues. The germline CDR1 and CDR2 sequences are LNHDA and SQIVND (reference sequence). V was cut by 7 bases and J by 7 bases, with 19 bases left in between. The CDR3 reads CASTTEWSLGEKLFF. Here the CDR3 DNA reads TGTGCCAGTACCACGGAATGGAGCTTAGGTGAAAAACTGTTTTTT.

V gene TRBV19 combines with J gene TRBJ1-1; D is perhaps TRBD1 (5 bases). The V end was cut by 3 bases, the J end by 1 base, with 9 bases between. Germline-derived CDR1 and CDR2 are LNHDA and SQIVND (reference sequence). The CDR3 spans 14 residues. CDR3 bases: TGTGCCAGTAGTATTGGAGGGGAGAACACTGAAGCTTTCTTT. Protein sequence: CASSIGGENTEAFF.

This chain links TRBV7-9 with TRBJ2-1; 11 positions agree with TRBD2. CDR3 length: 14 residues. V was clipped by 4 bases and J by 9 bases; unmatched bases: 5. Germline CDR1 and CDR2: SEHNR and FQNEAQ (reference sequence). CDR3 coding DNA: TGTGCCAGCAGCTCATCAACTAGCGGGGGTGAGCAGTTCTTC. Translation gives CASSSSTSGGEQFF.

This chain links TRBV7-2 with TRBJ2-1; D may be TRBD2 (6 bases). V gave up 6 bases and J gave up 2 bases, with 14 bases separating them. The V gene's germline CDR1 is SGHTA and CDR2 FQGNSA. This CDR3 is built from 15 residues. The CDR3 region has the DNA TGTGCCAGCAGACCCCTTAGCGGAGCCTACAATGAGCAGTTCTTC. It is translated as CASRPLSGAYNEQFF.

The chain couples TRBV6-2 or TRBV6-3 to TRBJ1-1, with D uncertain. The CDR3 consists of 18 residues. Germline V gene data show CDR1 as MNHEY and CDR2 as SVGEGT. V was shortened by 0 bases and J by 6 bases, with 23 bases between the two germline ends. The CDR3 DNA reads TGTGCCAGCAGTTACTCGAGGGCAGCTACCTCTAATTTCCCTGAAGCTTTCTTT. This encodes CASSYSRAATSNFPEAFF.

The chain joins TRBV30 to TRBJ1-4; TRBD1 matches 7 bases. Trimming took 1 base from V and 8 from J; bases not matched to a gene: 10. This CDR3 is built from 15 residues. The germline V gene has CDR1 GTSNPN and CDR2 SVGIG (reference sequence). CDR3 protein: CAWSAGTAEGEKLFF. CDR3 coding DNA: TGTGCCTGGAGTGCCGGGACAGCAGAAGGGGAAAAACTGTTTTTT.

The V call is TRBV3-1 (or the pseudogene TRBV3-2), the J call TRBJ1-5; D remains unclear. The germline V gene has CDR1 LGHDT and CDR2 YNNKEL (reference sequence). The CDR3 covers 13 residues. Trimming removed 2 bases at V and 5 bases at J, with 7 bases between. The CDR3 sequence is CASSQQVHQPQHF. The DNA for the CDR3 is TGTGCCAGCAGCCAACAGGTGCATCAGCCCCAGCATTTT.

This clone was observed a single time. The chain combines TRBV28 with TRBJ1-2; D is perhaps TRBD1 (6 bases). Germline CDR1 and CDR2: MDHEN and SYDVKM. CDR3 length: 13 residues. Trimming left V 4 bases short and J 5 bases short, with 11 bases between. The CDR3, as DNA: TGTGCCAGCAGTTGGACAGAAACTTATGGCTACACCTTC. It yields the protein CASSWTETYGYTF.

This chain joins TRBV29-1 and TRBJ1-4; TRBD1 matches 9 bases. Germline V gene sequence: CDR1 SQVTM, CDR2 ANQGSEA. The CDR3 has 13 amino acids. V lost 8 bases and J lost 6; bases outside the gene matches: 7. The CDR3 here is CSTPGQGDEKLFF. The CDR3 region has the DNA TGCAGCACCCCGGGACAGGGTGATGAAAAACTGTTTTTT.

This clone was counted only a few times. Additional DNA sequences in this sample encode the identical CDR3. This chain uses TRBV7-9 with TRBJ1-5, with 10 bases matching TRBD1. Germline CDR1 is SEHNR and CDR2 is FQNEAQ (reference sequence). This CDR3 has 15 residues. Losses at the gene ends were 1 base for V and 6 bases for J; bases not matched to a gene: 3. CDR3 nucleotide sequence: TGTGCCAGCAGCTTAGATGGACAGGGGGGTCAGCCCCAGCATTTT. Amino acid sequence: CASSLDGQGGQPQHF.

CDR3 protein: CASSGAGTKNIQYF. The CDR3, as DNA: TGTGCCAGCAGTGGGGCAGGGACCAAAAACATTCAGTACTTC. This chain uses TRBV2 with TRBJ2-4; D might be TRBD1 (5 bases). The V gene's germline CDR1 is SNHLY and CDR2 FYNNEI. This CDR3 comprises 14 residues. Trimming pared 4 bases from V and 2 bases from J, leaving 9 bases between.

J is TRBJ1-1 and V is TRBV30; TRBD1 is a possible D gene (6 bases). V lost 1 base, J lost 0 bases, and 15 bases lay in between. Germline V gene data show CDR1 as GTSNPN and CDR2 as SVGIG (reference sequence). This CDR3 region has 16 residues. The CDR3 protein is CAWSGGQLYMNTEAFF. The CDR3 DNA reads as TGTGCCTGGAGTGGCGGACAGCTTTACATGAACACTGAAGCTTTCTTT.

CDR3 amino acids: CASSVGSGHWQETQYF. The CDR3 region has the DNA TGTGCCAGCAGCGTAGGCTCTGGACACTGGCAAGAGACCCAGTACTTC. The chain has TRBV9 and TRBJ2-5; tentative D call: TRBD1 (5 bases). Germline CDR1 SGDLS, CDR2 YYNGEE. The CDR3 is made up of 16 amino acids. Trimming left V 0 bases short and J 2 bases short, with 14 bases between.

V gene TRBV6-5 combines with J gene TRBJ1-2, with D possibly matching TRBD1 (6 bases). The V gene's germline CDR1 is MNHEY and CDR2 SVGAGI. CDR3 length: 16 amino acids. V was shortened by 0 bases and J by 5 bases, with 16 bases between the two germline ends. The CDR3 bases are TGTGCCAGCAGTTACTCTCACAGGGAAGTCTGGTATGGCTACACCTTC. Protein sequence: CASSYSHREVWYGYTF.

The chain carries TRBV6-2 or TRBV6-3 and TRBJ2-3, with D hard to call. V was pared by 4 bases and J by 0 bases, with 2 bases between. The CDR3 is 12 amino acids. CDR1 is MNHEY, CDR2 SVGEGT, per germline. CDR3 residues: CASSSSTDTQYF. CDR3 coding DNA: TGTGCCAGCAGTTCTAGCACAGATACGCAGTATTTT.

This clone showed up just once. J is TRBJ1-6 and V is TRBV7-2; tentatively, D is TRBD1 (6 bases). The V gene lost 3 bases and the J gene lost 6 bases, with 9 bases spanning the gap. This CDR3 is built from 14 residues. From germline, CDR1 is SGHTA and CDR2 FQGNSA. The CDR3 nucleotides are TGTGCCAGCAGCTTCGGACAGCGTAATTCACCCCTCCACTTT. Translating it yields CASSFGQRNSPLHF.

The V gene is TRBV5-1, the J gene TRBJ2-2; D gene uncertain. V shed 0 bases and J shed 6 bases, with 6 bases lying between them. The CDR3 covers 13 residues. The germline V gene encodes CDR1 SGHRS and CDR2 YFSETQ. DNA for the CDR3: TGCGCCAGCAGCTTGGAAAGCTCCGGGGAGCTGTTTTTT. This codes for CASSLESSGELFF.

Comments on this clone: A junction end diverges from the germline sequence, so it may reflect a read error. The rearrangement links TRBV2 to TRBJ1-2, with 9 bases aligning to TRBD1. Germline V gene lookup returns CDR1 SNHLY and CDR2 FYNNEI. The CDR3 is made up of 16 amino acids. The CDR3 loop is CASSEAGTGSNYGYTF. DNA for the CDR3: TGTGCCAGCAGCGAAGCCGGGACAGGGTCCAACTATGGCTACACCTTC.

The chain is built from TRBV28 and TRBJ2-7; D might be TRBD1 (6 bases). Germline V CDR1 and CDR2: MDHEN, SYDVKM. This CDR3 has 16 amino acids. V gave up 4 bases and J gave up 0 bases, with 16 bases separating them. This CDR3 is CASSSPGQPSSYEQYF. In DNA form, the CDR3 reads TGTGCCAGCAGTTCCCCTGGACAGCCAAGCTCCTACGAGCAGTACTTC.

The chain has TRBV19 and TRBJ1-6; 7 bases match TRBD1. This CDR3 region has 15 residues. Germline V gives CDR1 LNHDA, CDR2 SQIVND (reference sequence). V dropped 8 bases and J dropped 6; count of bases not matched to a gene: 10. In DNA, the CDR3 is TGTGCCAGTGAACCCCCCGCAGGGGGTAATTCACCCCTCCACTTT. Translation: CASEPPAGGNSPLHF.

This chain links TRBV10-3 with TRBJ2-7; 14 bases line up with TRBD2. This CDR3 is built from 16 residues. Germline CDR1 ENHRY, CDR2 SYGVKD. Losses at the gene ends were 2 bases for V and 6 bases for J; bases not matched to a gene: 6. CDR3 in DNA: TGTGCCATCAGTGAGGGACTAGCGGGGGGAACCTCCGAGCAGTACTTC. This sequence encodes CAISEGLAGGTSEQYF.

The chain employs TRBV11-2 and TRBJ2-7; D unresolved. The CDR3 consists of 12 residues. The ends were cut back, 2 bases at V and 4 bases at J, with 6 bases in the middle. Germline V gives CDR1 SGHAT, CDR2 FQNNGV. CDR3 residues: CASSLNGYEQYF. The CDR3 DNA sequence: TGTGCCAGCAGCTTAAACGGGTACGAGCAGTACTTC.

The gene calls are TRBV25-1 and TRBJ1-2; D remains ambiguous. This CDR3 is 13 amino acids long. Trimming removed 3 bases from V and 8 bases from J, with 13 bases in between. Germline CDR1 reads MGHDK; CDR2 reads SYGVNS. The chain's CDR3 is CASSEVAEDGYTF. In DNA, the CDR3 is TGTGCCAGCAGTGAGGTGGCGGAGGACGGCTACACCTTC.